Here is one T cell receptor (beta chain) with its context. These data originate in a study of blood T cell repertoires in COVID-19. Turning to the study itself: Researchers got acute and convalescent COVID-19 samples from the United States, Italy and Spain.

Per the original methods: How many nucleated cells were present was estimated from reference gene primer amplification. The protocol was immunoSEQ multiplex PCR, while the TCRdb copy is restricted to in-frame clones and leaves out a portion. The V and J calls and the clone size are those of that table, but D and trimming were determined from the DNA. The sample yields about 170,000 clones, around four fifths seen once. The sequencing input was PBMCs or T cells enriched from blood (not recorded which). The TCR originated in a woman between 50 and 59 years old who had recovered from COVID-19.

The CDR3 DNA follows: TGTGCCAGCAGTTTTTCCGGGACAGGGCCTCAGCCCCAGCATTTT. Translating it yields CASSFSGTGPQPQHF. The chain has TRBV27 and TRBJ1-5; 9 nucleotides agree with TRBD1. V gave up 3 bases and J gave up 6 bases; unmatched junction bases: 6. The CDR3 is 15 amino acids. The germline V gene encodes CDR1 MNHEY and CDR2 SMNVEV (reference sequence).